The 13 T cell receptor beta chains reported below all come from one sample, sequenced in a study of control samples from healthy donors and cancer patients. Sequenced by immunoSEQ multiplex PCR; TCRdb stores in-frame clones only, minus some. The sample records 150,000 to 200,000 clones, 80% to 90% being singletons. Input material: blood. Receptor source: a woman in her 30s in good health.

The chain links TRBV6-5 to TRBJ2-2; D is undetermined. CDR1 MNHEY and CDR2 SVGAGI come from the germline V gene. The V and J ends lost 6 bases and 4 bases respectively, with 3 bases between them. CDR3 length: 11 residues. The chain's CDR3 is CASSITGELFF. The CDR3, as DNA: TGTGCCAGCAGCATCACCGGGGAGCTGTTTTTT.

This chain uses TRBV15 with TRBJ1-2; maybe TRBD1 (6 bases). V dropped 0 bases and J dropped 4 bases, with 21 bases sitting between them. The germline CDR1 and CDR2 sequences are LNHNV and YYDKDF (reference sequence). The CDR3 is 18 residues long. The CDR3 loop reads CATSRDSRGTPVGYGYTF. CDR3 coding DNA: TGTGCCACCAGCAGAGATTCAAGGGGGACCCCTGTGGGCTATGGCTACACCTTC.

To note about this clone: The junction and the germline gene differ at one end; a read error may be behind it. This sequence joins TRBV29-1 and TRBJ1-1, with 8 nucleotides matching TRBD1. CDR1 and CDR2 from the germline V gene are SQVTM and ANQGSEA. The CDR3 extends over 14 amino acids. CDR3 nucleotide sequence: TGCAGCGCGAACGATCCAGCGGGACAGGCCTCCAAGGTTTTT. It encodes CSANDPAGQASKVF. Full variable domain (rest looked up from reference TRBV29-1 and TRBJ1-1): SAVISQKPSRDICQRGTSLTIQCQVDSQVTMMFWYRQQPGQSLTLIATANQGSEATYESGFVIDKFPISRPNLTFSTLTVSNMSPEDSSIYLCSANDPAGQASKVFGQGTRLTVV.

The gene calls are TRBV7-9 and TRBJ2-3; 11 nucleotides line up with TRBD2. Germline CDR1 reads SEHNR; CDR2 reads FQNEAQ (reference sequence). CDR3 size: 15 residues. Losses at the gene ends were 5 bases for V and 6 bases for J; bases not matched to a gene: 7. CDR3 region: CASSRGTSGGDTQYF. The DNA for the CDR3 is TGTGCCAGCAGCCGAGGGACTAGCGGTGGGGATACGCAGTATTTT.

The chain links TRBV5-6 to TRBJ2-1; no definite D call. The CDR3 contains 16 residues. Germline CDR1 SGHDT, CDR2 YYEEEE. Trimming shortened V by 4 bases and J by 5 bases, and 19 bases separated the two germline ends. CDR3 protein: CASSRPSRGSHNEQFF. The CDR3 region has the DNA TGTGCCAGCAGCCGCCCCTCCCGCGGCTCGCACAATGAGCAGTTCTTC.

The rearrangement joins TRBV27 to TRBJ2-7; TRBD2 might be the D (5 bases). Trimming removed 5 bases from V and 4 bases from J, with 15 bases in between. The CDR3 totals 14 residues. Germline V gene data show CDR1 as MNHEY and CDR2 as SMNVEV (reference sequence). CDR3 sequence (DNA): TGTGCCAGCAGTACTAGACGGCGACCATACGAGCAGTACGTC. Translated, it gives CASSTRRRPYEQYV.

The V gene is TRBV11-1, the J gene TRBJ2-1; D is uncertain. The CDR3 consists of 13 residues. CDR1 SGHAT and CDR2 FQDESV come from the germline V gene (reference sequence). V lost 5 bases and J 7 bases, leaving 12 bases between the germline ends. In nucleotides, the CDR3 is TGTGCCAGCAGCCTGATCGGGCCGAATGAGCAGTTCTTC. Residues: CASSLIGPNEQFF. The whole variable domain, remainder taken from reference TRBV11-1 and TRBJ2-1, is EAEVAQSPRYKITEKSQAVAFWCDPISGHATLYWYRQILGQGPELLVQFQDESVVDDSQLPKDRFSAERLKGVDSTLKIQPAELGDSAMYLCASSLIGPNEQFFGPGTRLTVL.

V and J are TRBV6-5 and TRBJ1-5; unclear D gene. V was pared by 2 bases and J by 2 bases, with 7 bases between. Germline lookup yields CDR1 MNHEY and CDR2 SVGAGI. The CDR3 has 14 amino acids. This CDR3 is CASSYRRGNQPQHF. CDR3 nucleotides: TGTGCCAGCAGTTACAGGAGGGGCAATCAGCCCCAGCATTTT.

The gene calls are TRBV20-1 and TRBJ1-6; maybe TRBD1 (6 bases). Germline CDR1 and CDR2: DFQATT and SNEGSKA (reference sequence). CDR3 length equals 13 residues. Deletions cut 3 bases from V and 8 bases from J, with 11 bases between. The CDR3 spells CSASRQADSPLHF. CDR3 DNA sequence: TGCAGTGCTAGTCGACAGGCGGATTCACCCCTCCACTTT.

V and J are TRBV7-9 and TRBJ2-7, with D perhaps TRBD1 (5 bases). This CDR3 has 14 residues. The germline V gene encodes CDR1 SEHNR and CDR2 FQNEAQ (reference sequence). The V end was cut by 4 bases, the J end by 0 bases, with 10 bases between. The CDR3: CASSSDTISYEQYV. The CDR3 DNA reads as TGTGCCAGCAGCTCGGACACAATCTCCTACGAGCAGTACGTC.

The CDR3 sequence: CASSSRALREKLFF. CDR3 nucleotide sequence: TGTGCCAGCAGTTCCAGGGCCCTACGTGAAAAACTGTTTTTT. The rearrangement links TRBV27 to TRBJ1-4, with D perhaps matching TRBD1 (5 bases). This CDR3 is built from 14 residues. V lost 4 bases and J 7 bases, leaving 13 bases between the germline ends. The V gene's germline CDR1 is MNHEY and CDR2 SMNVEV (reference sequence).

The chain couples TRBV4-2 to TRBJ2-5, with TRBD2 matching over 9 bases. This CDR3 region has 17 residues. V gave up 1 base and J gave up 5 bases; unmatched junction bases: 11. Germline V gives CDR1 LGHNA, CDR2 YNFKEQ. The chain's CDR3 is CASSQGHGGGASETQYF. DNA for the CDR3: TGTGCCAGCAGCCAAGGCCATGGCGGGGGGGCTTCCGAGACCCAGTACTTC.

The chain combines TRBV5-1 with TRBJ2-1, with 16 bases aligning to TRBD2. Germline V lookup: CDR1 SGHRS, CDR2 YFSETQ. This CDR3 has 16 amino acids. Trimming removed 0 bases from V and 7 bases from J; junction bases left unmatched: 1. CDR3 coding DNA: TGCGCCAGCAGCTTGGGGGGACTAGCGGGAGGGAATGAGCAGTTCTTC. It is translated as CASSLGGLAGGNEQFF.